This TCR beta chain was retrieved from a study of T cells in Graves' hyperthyroidism and ophthalmopathy. This clonotype came up many times. Newly diagnosed hyperthyroidism, duration under 2 months, in patients aged 18 to 65. Those patients with uncontrolled infection, other autoimmune disease, pregnancy or lactation were excluded. The PBMCs were sourced from fresh peripheral blood (approximately 10 ml). The CDR3 runs to 13 residues. The V segment lost 8 bases and the J segment 4 bases; nucleotides outside the gene matches: 5. Germline V lookup: CDR1 MNHNS, CDR2 SASEGT. The TCR beta CDR3 regions underwent amplification using RNA transcripts as the source. The study used the HTBI primer set for a first-round RT-PCR of the TCR CDR3. One entry per CDR3 protein, called by TCRdb with MiXCR from the multiplex PCR reads. The data show roughly 350,000 distinct CDR3 sequences, with approximately 13% seen just once and just under 25% held by the top ten.

The material sequenced was blood. This receptor was identified in a woman in her 30s with Graves' hyperthyroidism. The chain employs TRBV6-1 and TRBJ2-3; 8 bases agree with TRBD1. CDR3 loop: CASGDRGADTQYF. Here the CDR3 DNA reads TGTGCCAGCGGAGACAGGGGTGCAGATACGCAGTATTTT.